This TCR beta chain derives from a study of circulating and synovial CD4+ cells in juvenile arthritis. Overall study results and limits: T cell genome counts differed by at least an order of magnitude between CPL and CD4 samples. Vbeta family usage analysis did not detect the pathogenic-like versus bulk difference. Shared-clonotype fractions with synovium likely underestimate full repertoire overlap.

Regarding this clone: Its target is not known.

Clones were sequenced by immunoSEQ multiplex PCR, and TCRdb holds only the in-frame ones, with some missing. This repertoire shows under 35,000 clones, around 95% found once; its top ten account for 2.5% to 3%. The CDR3 contains 14 residues. Trimming took 5 bases from V and 4 from J; bases not matched to a gene: 6. CDR1 SGHNT and CDR2 YENEEA come from the germline V gene. The chain joins TRBV11-3 to TRBJ2-5; 8 positions match TRBD1. Sequences were obtained from CD4+ T cells from blood. The TCR originated in a human donor with juvenile idiopathic arthritis. CDR3 in DNA: TGTGCCAGCAGCCCCGGTACAGGGGGAGAGACCCAGTACTTC. Amino acids: CASSPGTGGETQYF.